Listed here is a single TCR beta chain. Its antigen is as yet unknown. Germline lookup yields CDR1 MNHEY and CDR2 SMNVEV (reference sequence). Trimming removed 6 bases from V and 3 bases from J, with 16 bases in between. CDR3 size: 15 residues. Using immunoSEQ multiplex PCR, the repertoire was profiled, and TCRdb retains in-frame clones only, with some absent. The table records roughly 92,000 clones, 90% of them present only once. The data are from a study of T cell responses to AZD1222 COVID-19 vaccine. Study-wide points: Following two doses of AZD1222, Spike-specific TCR breadth and depth rose. Donors were chiefly white British, with a greater number of females, and clonal diversity was perhaps underestimated. Baseline serology detected seropositivity in only 5 or 6 AZD1222 recipients. Repertoires were obtained solely post-peak T cell response.

The input for sequencing was peripheral blood, taken on day 0 of AZD1222 vaccination. This TCR was sampled from an adult in good health. This rearrangement joins TRBV27 to TRBJ2-3; TRBD2 might be the D (5 bases). CDR3 loop: CASSRYRGWTDTQYF. CDR3 DNA sequence: TGTGCCAGCAGCCGTTATCGGGGTTGGACAGATACGCAGTATTTT.